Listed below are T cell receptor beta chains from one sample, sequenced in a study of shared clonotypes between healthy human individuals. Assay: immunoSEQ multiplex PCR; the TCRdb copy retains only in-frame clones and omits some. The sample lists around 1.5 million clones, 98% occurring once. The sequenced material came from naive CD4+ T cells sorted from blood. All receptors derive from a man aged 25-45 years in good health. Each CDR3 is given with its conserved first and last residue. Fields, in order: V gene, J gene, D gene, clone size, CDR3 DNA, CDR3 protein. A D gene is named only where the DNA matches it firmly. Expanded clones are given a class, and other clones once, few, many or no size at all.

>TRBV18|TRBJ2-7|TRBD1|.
TGTGCCAGCTCAACCGGGACAGGGATGATGCAGTACTTC
CASSTGTGMMQYF
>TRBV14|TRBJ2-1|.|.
TGTGCCAGCAGCCAACTGGGGCCCCCTACCAATGAGCAGTTCTTC
CASSQLGPPTNEQFF
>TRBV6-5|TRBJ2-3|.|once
TGTGCCAGCAGTTACTGGCGGGGTCCTGGCACAGATACGCAGTATTTT
CASSYWRGPGTDTQYF
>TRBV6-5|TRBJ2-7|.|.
TGTGCCAGCAGCCTCGGCACACTGTTCTACGAGCAGTACTTC
CASSLGTLFYEQYF
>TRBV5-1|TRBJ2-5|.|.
TGCGCCAGCAGCTTGGAGTCCCCCGAAGAGACCCAGTACTTC
CASSLESPEETQYF
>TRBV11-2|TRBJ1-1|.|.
TGTGCCAGCAGCTTACGGACGGTTTCTCGGGGTGAAGCTTTCTTT
CASSLRTVSRGEAFF
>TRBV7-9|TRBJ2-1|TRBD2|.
TGTGCCAGCAGCTCAAGACTAGCGGGAGTTGATAATGAGCAGTTCTTC
CASSSRLAGVDNEQFF
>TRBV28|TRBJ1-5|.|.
TGTGCCAGCAGGTGGCAGCCACTGGGAAATCAGCCCCAGCATTTT
CASRWQPLGNQPQHF
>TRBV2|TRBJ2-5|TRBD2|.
TGTGCCAGCCGGGGGGACCAAGAGACCCAGTACTTC
CASRGDQETQYF
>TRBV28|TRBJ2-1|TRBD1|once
TGTGCCAGCAAAGACAGGGGGAGCTCCTACAATGAGCAGTTCTTC
CASKDRGSSYNEQFF
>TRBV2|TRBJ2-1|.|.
TGTGCCAGCAGTGAAAGGAGTAGCTCCTACAATGAGCAGTTCTTC
CASSERSSSYNEQFF
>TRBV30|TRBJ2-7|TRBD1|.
TGTGCCTGGAATATGGGACAGGGAGCCTACGAGCAGTACTTC
CAWNMGQGAYEQYF
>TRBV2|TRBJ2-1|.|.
TGTGCCAGCAGTGAAAGGCTCCTCAATGAGCAGTTCTTC
CASSERLLNEQFF
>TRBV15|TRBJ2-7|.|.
TGTGCCACCCGGGACACAGGGCTCTACGAGCAGTACTTC
CATRDTGLYEQYF
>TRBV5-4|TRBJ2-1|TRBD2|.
TGTGCCAGCAGCCTCGGACTTAGCGGGAGAGACAATGAGCAGTTCTTC
CASSLGLSGRDNEQFF
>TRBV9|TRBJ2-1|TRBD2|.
TGTGCCAGCAGCGTAACTCTAGCGGGAGGGGGCTCCTACAATGAGCAGTTCTTC
CASSVTLAGGGSYNEQFF
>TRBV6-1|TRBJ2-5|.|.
TGTGCCAGCAGTGGTGGGGGGTATCAAGAGACCCAGTACTTC
CASSGGGYQETQYF
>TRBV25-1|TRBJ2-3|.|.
TGTGCCAGCAGCGGCCTTTGGGGGGCGAACACAGATACGCAGTATTTT
CASSGLWGANTDTQYF
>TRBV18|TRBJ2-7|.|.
TGTGCCAGCTCACTCGACCGGGACACGGCGTCTCTTGAGCAGTACTTC
CASSLDRDTASLEQYF
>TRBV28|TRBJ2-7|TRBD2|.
TGTGCCAGCAGGACACTAGCGGGAGCAAATGAGCAGTACTTC
CASRTLAGANEQYF
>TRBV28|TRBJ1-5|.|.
TGTGCCAGCAGTCTTCTTGCAACAGGACTCCTTACCTATAGCAATCAGCCCCAGCATTTT
CASSLLATGLLTYSNQPQHF
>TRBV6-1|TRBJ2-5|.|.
TGTGCCAGCAGTGAACTAAGGGATGAAGAGACCCAGTACTTC
CASSELRDEETQYF
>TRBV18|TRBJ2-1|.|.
TGTGCCAGCTCACCACCAGGGGCGCGTTACAATGAGCAGTTCTTC
CASSPPGARYNEQFF
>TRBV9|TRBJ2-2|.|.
TGTGCCAGCAGCCTCCACACTCCCACAGGGTTCGCGAACACCGGGGAGCTGTTTTTT
CASSLHTPTGFANTGELFF
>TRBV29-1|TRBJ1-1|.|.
TGCAGCGTTGCGAGTCAGTTGAACACTGAAGCTTTCTTT
CSVASQLNTEAFF